Here is one TCR beta chain with its context. Its antigen remains undetermined. There are no base qualities to consult, and no much larger clone falls within one base. Peripheral blood CD8+ and CD4+ T cells from healthy donors, Susac syndrome patients and multiple sclerosis patients were profiled using high-throughput TCR beta sequencing. Treatment-naive patients with stable or active relapsing-remitting disease fulfilling revised McDonald criteria were used as multiple sclerosis controls. CD8+ TEMRA cells were enriched by FACS, while bulk CD8+ and CD4+ T cells were purified by magnetic negative isolation. Blood was collected in EDTA tubes and processed within 24 hours, with PBMCs isolated through density gradient centrifugation. PBMCs destined for TCR sequencing were cryopreserved in liquid nitrogen and later thawed in a 37 °C water bath. The sorted or isolated CD4+, CD8+ and CD8+ TEMRA cells reached a purity of at least 90%.

The cysteine opens and the phenylalanine closes a CDR3 of 14 amino acids. The entry retains the CDR3 DNA only, 42 bases that are in frame from base 1. CDR1 and CDR2 are read off the germline V gene as MNHEY and SVGAGI. A distance of 12 bases separates the germline ends of V and J, which lose 2 bases and 7 bases respectively. RNA was extracted using the RNeasy kit, and roughly 0.5 to 1 ug of the RNA was reverse transcribed with random hexamers. TCR beta CDR3 regions were amplified with the immunoSEQ multiplex PCR assay covering 54 Vbeta and 13 Jbeta segments. To correct PCR amplification bias, a synthetic template baseline was used for both primer optimization and computational correction. Per the source publication's procedure: Reads were assigned to V, D and J genes according to IMGT and analyzed in immunoSEQ Analyzer, with only productive sequences retained. Clonality was calculated as one minus the Shannon entropy normalized by log2 of the number of productive unique sequences. For each patient and control, public and private clones were evaluated among the 100 most prevalent clones. Clones were defined as Susac-specific when absent from the healthy and MS cohorts, from fewer than 1,300 published viral clones and from other ImmuneACCESS disease sequences. The raw public data were reprocessed by TCRdb itself: fastp quality trimming at Q25, MiXCR clonotype calling, in-frame beta chains only. Every CDR3 protein is listed once, alongside the most common genes and DNA of its rows. What appears here as the V and J calls and clone size reflects TCRdb's work, not the paper's. This sample is represented by around 280,000 distinct CDR3 sequences; 90% to 95% of them were singletons. Together, the top ten hold about 0.063% of the sample.

These data originate in a study of CD8 T cells in Susac syndrome (dated by TCRdb to between 2018 and 2020). About the study as a whole: Repertoire sequencing was used to test whether CD8+ T cell activation and differentiation in Susac syndrome was antigen driven.

What the work shows at the level of the full study, not this receptor alone: The study acknowledged that relatively few individuals were included in the TCR sequencing and HLA analysis.

Sequences were obtained from CD4+ T cells from PBMCs. The V and J segments used are TRBV6-5 and TRBJ2-1; the D gene is possibly TRBD1 or TRBD2, each agreeing over 6 bases. The origin of this receptor is a human donor with multiple sclerosis. The CDR3 in this case is CASSYTRGRNEQFF. The base sequence is TGTGCCAGCAGTTACACCCGGGGGCGGAATGAGCAGTTCTTC.